A selection of T cell receptor beta chains follows, all from one sample in a study of shared clonotypes between healthy human individuals. Sequencing was performed with immunoSEQ multiplex PCR; in TCRdb, only in-frame clones are kept and a portion is missing. The sample lists 2 million to 2.5 million clones, around 95% occurring once. Sequenced sample: naive CD4+ T cells sorted from blood. These receptors came from a man between 18 and 29 years old in good health. CDR3s include the opening cysteine and the closing phenylalanine or tryptophan. A D gene is named only where the DNA matches it firmly. The listing skips clone size in some rows; elsewhere it reads once, few, many or a size class.

cdr3_aa cdr3_nt d_call j_call clone_size v_call
CASSLGFGGNTIYF TGTGCCAGCAGCTTGGGATTTGGTGGAAACACCATATATTTT . TRBJ1-3 . TRBV5-6
CASSTRTSGRRVTGELFF TGTGCCAGCAGCACCCGGACTAGCGGGAGGCGAGTTACCGGGGAGCTGTTTTTT TRBD2 TRBJ2-2 . TRBV11-2
CAWRTRNYGYTF TGTGCCTGGAGGACCCGGAACTATGGCTACACCTTC . TRBJ1-2 . TRBV30
CASRWGLNSPLHF TGTGCCAGCCGGTGGGGGCTTAATTCACCCCTCCACTTT . TRBJ1-6 . TRBV6-5
CASSAYSNRPGEQFF TGTGCCAGCAGCGCTTATTCAAACCGGCCGGGAGAGCAGTTCTTC . TRBJ2-1 . TRBV9
CASTRTSGYNEQFF TGTGCCAGCACGAGGACTAGCGGCTACAATGAGCAGTTCTTC TRBD2 TRBJ2-1 . TRBV7-9
CASSWGDRGNTEAFF TGTGCCAGCAGTTGGGGTGACAGGGGGAACACTGAAGCTTTCTTT TRBD1 TRBJ1-1 . TRBV28
CASSLLGTSGSYEQYF TGTGCCAGCAGTTTATTAGGGACTAGCGGATCCTACGAGCAGTACTTC TRBD2 TRBJ2-7 . TRBV27
CASSIERQATNEKLFF TGCGCCAGCAGCATCGAACGACAGGCAACTAATGAAAAACTGTTTTTT . TRBJ1-4 . TRBV5-1
CATSRQVEGSSYF TGTGCCACCAGCAGGCAGGTCGAGGGGAGCAGCTACTTC . TRBJ2-7 . TRBV15
CASSPLGTGELFF TGTGCCAGCAGCCCCCTCGGGACCGGGGAGCTGTTTTTT . TRBJ2-2 . TRBV6-1
CASSQGGTLNTEAFF TGCGCCAGCAGCCAAGGGGGTACGCTGAACACTGAAGCTTTCTTT . TRBJ1-1 . TRBV4-1
CASSLRINTGELFF TGTGCCAGCAGCTTAAGAATTAACACCGGGGAGCTGTTTTTT . TRBJ2-2 once TRBV7-3
CASQPSGQLNSPLHF TGTGCCAGCCAACCCTCGGGACAGCTTAATTCACCCCTCCACTTT TRBD1 TRBJ1-6 . TRBV11-2
CASSGRGSGNTIYF TGTGCCAGCAGCGGGAGGGGGTCCGGAAACACCATATATTTT . TRBJ1-3 . TRBV5-6
CASRQGMNTEAFF TGCGCCTCCCGACAGGGGATGAACACTGAAGCTTTCTTT TRBD1 TRBJ1-1 . TRBV10-1
CASSPTGPGELFF TGTGCCAGCAGCCCTACAGGGCCCGGGGAGCTGTTTTTT . TRBJ2-2 . TRBV5-6
CASSYGTSPSTDTQYF TGTGCCAGCAGTTACGGGACTAGCCCTAGCACAGATACGCAGTATTTT TRBD2 TRBJ2-3 . TRBV6-5
CASNHDGNTEAFF TGTGCCAGCAACCATGACGGGAACACTGAAGCTTTCTTT . TRBJ1-1 . TRBV5-5
CASSPLTNSGGNTEAFF TGTGCCAGCAGTCCATTGACTAACTCAGGGGGGAACACTGAAGCTTTCTTT TRBD1 TRBJ1-1 . TRBV27
CASSEYGLAASNQPQHF TGTGCCAGCAGTGAATATGGGTTGGCAGCCAGCAATCAGCCCCAGCATTTT . TRBJ1-5 . TRBV6-1
CASSLLGASYQPQHF TGTGCCAGCAGCTTGCTGGGGGCTTCTTATCAGCCCCAGCATTTT . TRBJ1-5 . TRBV5-6
CASSTTPQSSGNTIYF TGTGCCAGTAGTACGACACCTCAGAGCTCTGGAAACACCATATATTTT . TRBJ1-3 . TRBV19
CASSPPTGGLNQPQHF TGTGCCAGCTCACCGCCAACAGGGGGCCTCAATCAGCCCCAGCATTTT TRBD1 TRBJ1-5 . TRBV18
CASSLGQSTGELFF TGTGCCAGCAGCTTAGGACAGAGCACCGGGGAGCTGTTTTTT . TRBJ2-2 . TRBV7-2
CASSFLAGSTDTQYF TGTGCCAGCAGTTTCCTAGCGGGGAGCACAGATACGCAGTATTTT TRBD2 TRBJ2-3 . TRBV27
CASSPLTESNEQFF TGTGCCAGCTCACCACTCACAGAGTCCAATGAGCAGTTCTTC . TRBJ2-1 . TRBV18
CASSQERGETQYF TGCGCCAGCAGCCAGGAGCGGGGAGAGACCCAGTACTTC TRBD2 TRBJ2-5 . TRBV4-1
CASSFGRQTYEQYF TGTGCCAGCAGCTTCGGACGGCAAACCTACGAGCAGTACTTC . TRBJ2-7 once TRBV7-2
CASSIGLAQETQYF TGCGCCAGCAGCATTGGACTAGCGCAAGAGACCCAGTACTTC TRBD2 TRBJ2-5 . TRBV5-1
CASSSGQGKKGTDTQYF TGTGCCAGCAGCTCGGGACAGGGAAAGAAGGGGACAGATACGCAGTATTTT TRBD1 TRBJ2-3 . TRBV7-9
CASSEGAEQYF TGTGCCAGCAGTGAAGGGGCGGAGCAGTACTTC . TRBJ2-7 . TRBV6-5
CAIPGGYTF TGTGCCATCCCGGGGGGCTACACCTTC . TRBJ1-2 few TRBV19
CASSYINSNQPQHF TGCGCCAGCAGTTACATTAATAGCAATCAGCCCCAGCATTTT . TRBJ1-5 . TRBV10-2
CASSLLFPARGEQYF TGTGCCAGCAGCTTACTCTTTCCGGCGCGGGGCGAGCAGTACTTC . TRBJ2-7 . TRBV7-2
CASSIWTSGGYEQYF TGTGCCAGTAGTATATGGACTAGCGGGGGATACGAGCAGTACTTC TRBD2 TRBJ2-7 . TRBV19
CASLTDGYQRTDTQYF TGTGCCAGTCTGACTGACGGGTACCAACGCACAGATACGCAGTATTTT . TRBJ2-3 . TRBV6-6
CASSPGLLYEQYF TGTGCCAGCTCACCAGGACTGTTGTACGAGCAGTACTTC . TRBJ2-7 . TRBV18
CASSLARSDGYTF TGTGCCAGCAGCTTGGCCCGGTCCGATGGCTACACCTTC . TRBJ1-2 . TRBV5-6
CASSPNYSGNTIYF TGTGCCAGCAGCCCAAATTACTCTGGAAACACCATATATTTT . TRBJ1-3 . TRBV7-9
CAWATWEGFTDTQYF TGTGCCTGGGCGACTTGGGAGGGGTTCACAGATACGCAGTATTTT TRBD2 TRBJ2-3 . TRBV30
CASRERRSSYNEQFF TGTGCCAGCAGGGAACGGAGGAGCTCCTACAATGAGCAGTTCTTC . TRBJ2-1 once TRBV6-5
CASSPTGYNEQFF TGTGCCAGCTCACCAACAGGGTACAATGAGCAGTTCTTC . TRBJ2-1 . TRBV18
CASTLAVPCFPYEQYF TGCGCCAGCACACTAGCCGTGCCCTGCTTTCCTTACGAGCAGTACTTC . TRBJ2-7 . TRBV23-1
CASQRADSYEQYF TGTGCCAGCCAACGAGCGGACTCCTACGAGCAGTACTTC . TRBJ2-7 . TRBV10-3
CSVDGAARNTEAFF TGCAGCGTTGATGGGGCAGCCAGGAACACTGAAGCTTTCTTT . TRBJ1-1 once TRBV29-1
CASSSASGGAPDTQYF TGCGCCAGCAGCTCAGCTAGCGGGGGGGCCCCAGATACGCAGTATTTT TRBD2 TRBJ2-3 . TRBV5-1
CASKDRVNTGELFF TGTGCCAGCAAAGACAGGGTGAACACCGGGGAGCTGTTTTTT TRBD1 TRBJ2-2 . TRBV27
CASSPLGGLNSNQPQHF TGTGCCAGCTCACCACTCGGGGGGTTAAATAGCAATCAGCCCCAGCATTTT . TRBJ1-5 . TRBV18
CAWRGGRETQYF TGTGCCTGGAGGGGGGGAAGGGAGACCCAGTACTTC . TRBJ2-5 . TRBV30
CASMTYTGNTIYF TGTGCCAGCATGACCTACACCGGAAACACCATATATTTT . TRBJ1-3 . TRBV6-5
CASSDLRDANEKLFF TGCGCCAGCAGCGACCTCCGGGACGCTAATGAAAAACTGTTTTTT . TRBJ1-4 . TRBV5-1
CASRRPPSHEQYF TGTGCCAGTAGACGGCCCCCGTCCCACGAGCAGTACTTC . TRBJ2-7 . TRBV19
CASSSTASTGNQPQHF TGTGCCAGCAGCTCGACAGCCTCGACGGGCAATCAGCCCCAGCATTTT . TRBJ1-5 . TRBV7-2
CASSLAESSGNTIYF TGTGCCAGCAGCTTAGCGGAAAGCTCTGGAAACACCATATATTTT . TRBJ1-3 once TRBV7-2
CAWSVAGNGQPQHF TGTGCCTGGAGTGTAGCAGGGAATGGCCAGCCCCAGCATTTT . TRBJ1-5 . TRBV30
CASSSYGKETQYF TGTGCCAGCAGCTCATACGGCAAAGAGACCCAGTACTTC . TRBJ2-5 . TRBV7-2
CAWSDKRSTDTQYF TGTGCCTGGAGTGATAAGCGGAGCACAGATACGCAGTATTTT . TRBJ2-3 . TRBV30